This T cell receptor (beta chain) was identified in a study of blood T cell repertoires in COVID-19. Study summary: Samples taken during acute and convalescent COVID-19 were collected in the United States, Italy and Spain. Sample material is recorded as cDNA or gDNA derived from T cells, B-cell-depleted T cells, or PBMCs.

Source study methods: From reference gene primer amplification, estimates of nucleated cell counts were derived. Method: immunoSEQ multiplex PCR; TCRdb's copy keeps in-frame clones and lacks some. That table is the source of V, J and clone size, and D and trimming were worked out from the DNA. This sample has around 300,000 clones, with 80% to 90% found just once. Germline V CDR1 and CDR2: LGHDT, YNNKEL (reference sequence). V dropped 6 bases and J dropped 2; count of bases not matched to a gene: 4. The CDR3 consists of 14 residues. V usage is TRBV3-1 (or the pseudogene TRBV3-2) and J usage is TRBJ2-1, with 7 bases fitting TRBD2. Sequenced input: peripheral blood. This sequence originates from a woman aged 70 to 79 with acute or convalescent COVID-19. CDR3 nucleotide sequence: TGTGCCAGCAGAGCCGGGGGGACCTACAATGAGCAGTTCTTC. Encoded protein: CASRAGGTYNEQFF.